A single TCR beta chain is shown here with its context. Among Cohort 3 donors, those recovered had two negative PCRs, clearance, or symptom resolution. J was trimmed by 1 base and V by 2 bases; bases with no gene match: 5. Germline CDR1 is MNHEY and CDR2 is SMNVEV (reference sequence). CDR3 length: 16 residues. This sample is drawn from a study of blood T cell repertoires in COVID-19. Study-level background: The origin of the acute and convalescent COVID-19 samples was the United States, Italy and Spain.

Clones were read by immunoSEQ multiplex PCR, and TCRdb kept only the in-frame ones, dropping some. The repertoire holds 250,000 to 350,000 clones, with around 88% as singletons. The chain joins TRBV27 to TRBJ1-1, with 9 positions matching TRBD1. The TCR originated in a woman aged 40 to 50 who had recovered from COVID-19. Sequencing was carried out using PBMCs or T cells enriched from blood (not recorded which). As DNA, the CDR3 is TGTGCCAGCAGTTTAAGCCCGACAGGGGGGAACACTGAAGCTTTCTTT. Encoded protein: CASSLSPTGGNTEAFF.